This note documents a single T cell receptor (beta chain) sequence. Its antigen is unknown. The V gene's germline CDR1 is GTSNPN and CDR2 SVGIG (reference sequence). The V and J ends lost 2 bases and 7 bases respectively, with 17 bases between them. The CDR3 has 14 residues. The sample comes from a study of pediatric ulcerative colitis. Sequencing depth was up to 500,000 reads per sample. Some clones are missing from TCRdb's copy, which holds only in-frame ones; the method was immunoSEQ multiplex PCR. Here the sample spans around 12,000 clones, more than 70% being singletons. Findings and limits, study-wide: Compared with controls, ulcerative colitis showed greater blood-rectum clone sharing. Rectal repertoires separated controls, mild-moderate and acute severe colitis.

During colonoscopy, one to two rectal pinch biopsies were collected. The V call is TRBV30, the J call TRBJ2-5, with D perhaps matching TRBD1 or TRBD2 (5 bases each). Material: gut tissue. The receptor comes from a boy younger than 18 who was a control in a study of pediatric ulcerative colitis. The CDR3 region has the DNA TGTGCCTGGAGTAAGGGTGGGACCCACGGGACCCAGTACTTC. Translating it yields CAWSKGGTHGTQYF.